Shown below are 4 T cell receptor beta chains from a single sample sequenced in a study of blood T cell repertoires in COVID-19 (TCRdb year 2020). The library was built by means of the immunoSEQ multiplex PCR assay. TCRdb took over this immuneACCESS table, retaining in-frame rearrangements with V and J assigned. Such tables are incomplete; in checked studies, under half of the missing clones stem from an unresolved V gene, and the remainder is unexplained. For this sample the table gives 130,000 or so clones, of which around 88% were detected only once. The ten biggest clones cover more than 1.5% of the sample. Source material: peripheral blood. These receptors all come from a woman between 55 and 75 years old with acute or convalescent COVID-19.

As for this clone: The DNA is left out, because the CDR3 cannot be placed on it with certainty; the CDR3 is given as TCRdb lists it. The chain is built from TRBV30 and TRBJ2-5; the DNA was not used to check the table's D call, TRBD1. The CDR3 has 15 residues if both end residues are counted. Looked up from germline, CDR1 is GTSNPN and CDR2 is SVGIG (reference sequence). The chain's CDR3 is CAWSFDRGFLETQYF.

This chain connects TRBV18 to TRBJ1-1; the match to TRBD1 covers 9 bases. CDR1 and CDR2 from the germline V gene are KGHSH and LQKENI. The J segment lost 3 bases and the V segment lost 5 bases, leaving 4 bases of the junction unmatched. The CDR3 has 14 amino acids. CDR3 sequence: CASSTGGADTEAFF. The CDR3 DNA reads TGTGCCAGCTCAACAGGGGGCGCGGACACTGAAGCTTTCTTT.

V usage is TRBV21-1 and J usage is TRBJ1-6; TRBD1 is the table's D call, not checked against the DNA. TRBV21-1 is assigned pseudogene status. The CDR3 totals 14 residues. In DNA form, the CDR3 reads TGTGCCAGCAGCAAAACAGGGGAGAGTTCACCCCTCCACTTT. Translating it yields CASSKTGESSPLHF.

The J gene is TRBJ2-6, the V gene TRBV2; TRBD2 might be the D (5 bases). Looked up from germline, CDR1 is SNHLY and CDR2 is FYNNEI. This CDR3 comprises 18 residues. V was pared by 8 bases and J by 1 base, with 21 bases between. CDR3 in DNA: TGTGCCAGCCAAAGGCGGTCGGGGAGCTTTTCTGGGGCCAACGTCCTGACTTTC. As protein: CASQRRSGSFSGANVLTF.